The rows below give T cell receptor beta chains drawn from one sample of a study of blood T cell repertoires in COVID-19. Profiling relied on immunoSEQ multiplex PCR, and the TCRdb table lists in-frame clones only, not all of them. The data contain over 7,500 clones, about 82% of them singletons. Sequenced material: peripheral blood. These receptors were taken from a woman aged 60 to 75 with active COVID-19. CDR3s include the opening cysteine and the closing phenylalanine or tryptophan. D genes are given only for firm matches. Some rows have no size entry. The others give once, few or many, or a class for an expanded clone.

TRBV2	TRBJ2-7	NA	TRBD1	TGTGCCAGCAGGAGGGACAGGGAAATCTACGAGCAGTACTTC	CASRRDREIYEQYF
TRBV11-2	TRBJ1-2	NA	NA	TGTGCCAGCAGCCGATTACTAGCTAACTATGGCTACACCTTC	CASSRLLANYGYTF
TRBV7-2	TRBJ2-5	NA	NA	TGTGCCAGCAGCTTAACGAGCGGCTCTCGGGCCCAGTACTTC	CASSLTSGSRAQYF
TRBV6-5	TRBJ2-7	NA	TRBD1	TGTGCCAGCAGATACAACTTCGGCACAGGGGACGAGCAGTACTTC	CASRYNFGTGDEQYF
TRBV18	TRBJ2-4	few	NA	TGTGCCAGCTCACCCCGGGACGGACTATCCAAAAACATTCAGTACTTC	CASSPRDGLSKNIQYF
TRBV4-3	TRBJ2-7	few	NA	TGCGCCAGCAGCCAAGATAGGGACTTTCCCTACGAGCAGTACTTC	CASSQDRDFPYEQYF
TRBV7-9	TRBJ2-5	NA	TRBD2	TGTGCCAGCAGCTTCGTGCTAGCGGGGTCTGAGACCCAGTACTTC	CASSFVLAGSETQYF
TRBV3-1/TRBV3-2	TRBJ2-7	NA	TRBD1	TGTGCCAGCAGCCAATGGGGACAGGGGGAGAAGGACGAGCAGTACTTC	CASSQWGQGEKDEQYF
TRBV28	TRBJ2-7	NA	TRBD1	TGTGCCAGCAGTTACCCCTACAGGGGAAGAGGCTCCTACGAGCAGTACTTC	CASSYPYRGRGSYEQYF
TRBV18	TRBJ2-3	NA	NA	TGTGCCAGCTCATCGGGGGATACGCAGTATTTT	CASSSGDTQYF
TRBV9	TRBJ2-3	NA	NA	TGTGCCAGCAGCGTAGCGGGTATTAGTAGCACAGATACGCAGTATTTT	CASSVAGISSTDTQYF
TRBV7-9	TRBJ2-3	NA	TRBD1	TGTGCCAGTAACAGGGGGCTCCTCACAGATACGCAGTATTTT	CASNRGLLTDTQYF
TRBV7-3	TRBJ2-2	NA	TRBD2	TGTGCCAGCAGCTTATATGGGGGGGACACCGGGGAGCTGTTTTTT	CASSLYGGDTGELFF
TRBV6-5	TRBJ2-1	NA	TRBD1	TGTGCCAGCACGAAGGACAGGGGTGGGAATGAGCAGTTCTTC	CASTKDRGGNEQFF
TRBV11-2	TRBJ1-2	NA	TRBD1	TGTGCCAGCAGGCCAAATAGGGGGCGGGGCTATGGCTACACCTTC	CASRPNRGRGYGYTF
TRBV7-2	TRBJ2-1	NA	TRBD1	TGTGCCAGCAGCTTAGAGGGTCAGGGGGACAATGAGCAGTTCTTC	CASSLEGQGDNEQFF
TRBV5-1	TRBJ2-3	NA	NA	TGCGCCAGCAGCGCCCTTAGCGGACTTAGCACAGATACGCAGTATTTT	CASSALSGLSTDTQYF
TRBV27	TRBJ2-3	once	TRBD2	TGTGCCAGCAGTGCCTCCGGGGGGACTAGCACAGATACGCAGTATTTT	CASSASGGTSTDTQYF
TRBV6-2/TRBV6-3	TRBJ1-6	NA	TRBD1	TGTGCCAGCAGTTATGCAGGGGGCCATTCACCCCTCCACTTT	CASSYAGGHSPLHF
TRBV9	TRBJ2-3	once	NA	TGTGCCAGCAGCGTAGCCCCTTCCCGGGAGGATACGCAGTATTTT	CASSVAPSREDTQYF
TRBV2	TRBJ1-1	NA	NA	TGTGCCAGCAGTGTCGTGGAAGCTTTCTTT	CASSVVEAFF
TRBV19	TRBJ1-2	NA	TRBD1	TGTGCCAGTAGTATAGGGGCCCGACAGGGGGCTACCTACGGCTACACCTTC	CASSIGARQGATYGYTF
TRBV7-3	TRBJ2-2	few	TRBD2	TGTGCCAGCAGCCCGTTGGTAGCGGGTTCCGGGGAGCTGTTTTTT	CASSPLVAGSGELFF
TRBV7-9	TRBJ2-7	NA	TRBD2	TGTGCCAGCAGCTTTAGCGGGGACCTCTACGAGCAGTACTTC	CASSFSGDLYEQYF
TRBV27	TRBJ2-2	NA	TRBD2	TGTGCCAGCAGATCAAGCGGGGGGACGAACACCGGGGAGCTGTTTTTT	CASRSSGGTNTGELFF
TRBV7-2	TRBJ2-2	NA	TRBD1	TGTGCCAGCAGTCCTTATAGGACAGGTTTTGGCACCGGGGAGCTGTTTTTT	CASSPYRTGFGTGELFF
TRBV15	TRBJ2-3	NA	NA	TGTGCCACCAGCTCAGGGGTCCGAGATACGCAGTATTTT	CATSSGVRDTQYF
TRBV29-1	TRBJ1-1	NA	NA	TGCAGCGTGCCAGGGCCAGCTTTCTTT	CSVPGPAFF
TRBV7-8	TRBJ1-4	NA	NA	TGTGCCAGCAGCTTTGGGCAGACCCTTGAAAAACTGTTTTTT	CASSFGQTLEKLFF
TRBV7-9	TRBJ1-3	NA	NA	TGTGCCAGCAGCTTGGTTGGGCTGATTTCTGGAAACACCATATATTTT	CASSLVGLISGNTIYF
TRBV7-9	TRBJ2-7	NA	NA	TGTGCCAGCAGCCCCCCCGAGCCCGAGCAGTACTTC	CASSPPEPEQYF
TRBV2	TRBJ2-1	NA	NA	TGTGCCAGCCCCCGGGCCCGGGACTGGGATTACAATGAGCAGTTCTTC	CASPRARDWDYNEQFF
TRBV5-1	TRBJ2-7	NA	NA	TGCGCCATTAAACACAGGGACAACGAGCAGTACTTC	CAIKHRDNEQYF
TRBV25-1	TRBJ2-7	NA	NA	TGTGCCAGTTTTTGGCTCGAGCAGTACTTC	CASFWLEQYF
TRBV5-1	TRBJ2-1	NA	NA	TGCGCCAGCAGCTTCCAGGGGAGCTCCTACAATGAGCAGTTCTTC	CASSFQGSSYNEQFF
TRBV3-1/TRBV3-2	TRBJ2-1	NA	TRBD2	TGTGCCAGCAGCCAAGAGGGACTACCCCTCTACAATGAGCAGTTCTTC	CASSQEGLPLYNEQFF
TRBV30	TRBJ1-1	NA	NA	TGTGCCTGGGTGCGGGGTGTGGGGACTGAAGCTTTCTTT	CAWVRGVGTEAFF
TRBV19	TRBJ1-1	NA	NA	TGTGCCAGTAACTTACAGGGAATGAACACTGAAGCTTTCTTT	CASNLQGMNTEAFF
TRBV5-1	TRBJ1-3	NA	TRBD1	TGCGCCAGCAGCACAGGGGAAAGTGGAAACACCATATATTTT	CASSTGESGNTIYF
TRBV4-3	TRBJ2-5	NA	TRBD2	TGCGCCAGCAGCCACTCGGGGCGGGGGAGTGAGACCCAGTACTTC	CASSHSGRGSETQYF
TRBV5-1	TRBJ2-2	NA	NA	TGCGCCAGCAGGTCCTTGGGGGCCTGGGAGCTGTTTTTT	CASRSLGAWELFF
TRBV11-2	TRBJ2-2	NA	NA	TGTGCCAGCAGCCCCCTTAGCGGTTACACCGGGGAGCTGTTTTTT	CASSPLSGYTGELFF
TRBV19	TRBJ1-2	NA	NA	TGTGCCAGTAGTTCCGGGTTCAACTATGGCTACACCTTC	CASSSGFNYGYTF
TRBV6-5	TRBJ1-2	NA	NA	TGTGCCAGCAGGGGAGGGGGTAACGCTAACTATGGCTACACCTTC	CASRGGGNANYGYTF
TRBV6-2/TRBV6-3	TRBJ2-3	NA	TRBD2	TGTGCCAGCAGTGTGACTAGCGGGGCCTTAGATACGCAGTATTTT	CASSVTSGALDTQYF
TRBV4-1	TRBJ1-1	NA	NA	TGCGCCAGCAGCGGGGGACTATGGAGCACTGAAGCTTTCTTT	CASSGGLWSTEAFF
TRBV27	TRBJ2-6	few	NA	TGTGCCAGCAGTTCAGGGCGACTCTCTGGGGCCAACGTCCTGACTTTC	CASSSGRLSGANVLTF
TRBV11-3	TRBJ2-3	NA	NA	TGTGCCAGCAGCTTCCGGGTCGGGACAGATACGCAGTATTTT	CASSFRVGTDTQYF
TRBV4-2	TRBJ1-4	NA	NA	TGTGCCAGCAGCCAAGGTAGAGCAGAGGGTGAAAAACTGTTTTTT	CASSQGRAEGEKLFF
TRBV7-9	TRBJ1-2	NA	NA	TGTGCCAGCCACTTTGGAGGCGGCTACACCTTC	CASHFGGGYTF
TRBV7-2	TRBJ1-1	NA	NA	TGTGCCAGCAGCCCCAACTTCGGTATCACTGAAGCTTTCTTT	CASSPNFGITEAFF